This TCR beta chain was captured in a study of T cells in Graves' hyperthyroidism and ophthalmopathy. In its sample, this clonotype was seen many times. Looked up from germline, CDR1 is MNHNS and CDR2 is SASEGT. Losses at the gene ends were 5 bases for V and 1 base for J; bases not matched to a gene: 5. This CDR3 is 15 amino acids long. From RNA transcripts, TCR beta CDR3 regions were amplified. Using the HTBI primer set, a first-round RT-PCR was run on the TCR CDR3. TCRdb ran MiXCR on the multiplex PCR reads and lists one entry per CDR3 protein. The sample includes 300,000 to 500,000 distinct CDR3 sequences, around an eighth of them seen just once.

Input material: blood. The gene calls are TRBV6-1 and TRBJ2-7, with 10 bases that match TRBD2. This clonotype originated in a man aged 50 to 59 with Graves' ophthalmopathy. CDR3 residues: CASSLTGLASYEQYF. The CDR3, as DNA: TGTGCCAGCAGTTTAACGGGACTAGCGTCCTACGAGCAGTACTTC.